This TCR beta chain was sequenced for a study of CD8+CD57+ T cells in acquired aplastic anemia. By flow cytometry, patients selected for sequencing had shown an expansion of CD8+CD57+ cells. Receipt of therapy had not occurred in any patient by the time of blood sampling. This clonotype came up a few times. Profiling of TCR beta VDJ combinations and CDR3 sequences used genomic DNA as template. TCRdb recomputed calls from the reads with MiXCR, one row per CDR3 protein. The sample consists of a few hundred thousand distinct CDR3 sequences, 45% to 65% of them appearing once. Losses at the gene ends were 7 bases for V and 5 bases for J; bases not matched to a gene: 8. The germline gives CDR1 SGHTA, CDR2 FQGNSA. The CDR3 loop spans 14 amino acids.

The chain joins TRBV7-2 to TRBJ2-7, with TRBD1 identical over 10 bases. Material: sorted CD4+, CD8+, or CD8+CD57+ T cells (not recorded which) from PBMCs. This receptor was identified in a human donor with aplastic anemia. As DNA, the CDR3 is TGTGCCAGCATCTTGGGACAGGGGAGCGACGAGCAGTACTTC. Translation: CASILGQGSDEQYF.